This T cell receptor (beta chain) stems from a study of human T cells and chemical hapten exposure. TCRdb re-derived calls from the RACE reads in MiXCR, one entry per CDR3 protein. Of some 77,000 distinct CDR3 sequences in the sample, about 9.4% were seen once. Trimming removed 2 bases from V and 4 bases from J, with 12 bases in between. The CDR3 contains 14 residues. Germline CDR1 is SQVTM and CDR2 is ANQGSEA. Time point noted: patch test 1, 2 weeks after DPC sensitization. This sample's treatment: therapeutic diphenylcyclopropenone sensitization with weekly scalp DPC. This receptor was taken from a woman between 45 and 60 years old with alopecia areata. Some clones in this sample may be carry-over from other donors' samples. This specimen was whole blood, taken in connection with sensitization to the hapten diphenylcyclopropenone (DPC). V usage is TRBV29-1 and J usage is TRBJ2-1; possible D gene TRBD1, 6 bases. In DNA, the CDR3 is TGCAGCGTTGAAAACAGGGCGGCTTACAATGAGCAGTTCTTC. As protein: CSVENRAAYNEQFF.